The sequence of this T cell receptor (beta chain) was determined in a study of brain T cells in children with intractable seizures. To note about this clone: Its antigen remains unidentified.

Libraries were prepared by immunoSEQ multiplex PCR; TCRdb keeps only in-frame clonotypes and omits some of them. The sample contains 50,000 to 75,000 clones, 90% to 96% of which appear only once. Overall study findings and caveats: Absence of clones before surgery may stem from lower sequencing depth. Patients' HCMV serostatus was unknown; virus specificity rests on CDR3 similarity alone.

CDR3 size: 16 residues. Germline trimming cut 3 bases from V and 1 base from J; bases unmatched to any gene: 9. Germline V gene sequence: CDR1 KGHSH, CDR2 LQKENI. This rearrangement joins TRBV18 to TRBJ2-7, with 7 positions matching TRBD1. Sequenced here: peripheral blood, sampled at surgery. This clonotype was obtained from a boy under three years old with focal cortical dysplasia and intractable seizures. The CDR3 coding sequence is TGTGCCAGCTCACCCGTCATACAGGGGTGGTCCTACGAGCAGTACTTC. Encoded protein: CASSPVIQGWSYEQYF. Drawing the rest from reference TRBV18 and TRBJ2-7, the complete variable domain is NAGVMQNPRHLVRRRGQEARLRCSPMKGHSHVYWYRQLPEEGLKFMVYLQKENIIDESGMPKERFSAEFPKEGPSILRIQQVVRGDSAAYFCASSPVIQGWSYEQYFGPGTRLTVT.